This TCR beta chain emerged from a study of blood T cell repertoires in COVID-19. Turning to the study itself: PBMCs, B-cell-depleted T cells, or T cells were the source of the cDNA or gDNA that made up the material.

CDR3 size: 14 residues. The germline V gene has CDR1 MNHNY and CDR2 SVGAGI (reference sequence). The V and J ends lost 7 bases and 2 bases respectively, with 14 bases between them. Libraries were prepared by immunoSEQ multiplex PCR; TCRdb keeps only in-frame clonotypes and omits some of them. The sample carries fewer than 250,000 clones, 84% recorded once. Material: peripheral blood. The clonotype originates from a woman in her sixties or seventies with active or convalescent COVID-19. The chain joins TRBV6-6 to TRBJ1-2; D is possibly TRBD1 (6 bases). The CDR3 loop is CASMMTGTNYGYTF. CDR3 in DNA: TGTGCCAGCATGATGACCGGGACAAACTATGGCTACACCTTC.